Below, 26 T cell receptor beta chains from the same sample are listed, as sequenced in a study of blood T cells in healthy people across ages. Then a second PCR, running roughly 7 to 12 cycles, was carried out with a sample-barcoded 5' primer and a J-beta primer mix. One entry per CDR3 protein results from TCRdb running MiXCR on the 5' RACE reads. Of 600,000 or so distinct CDR3 sequences listed, 25% to 30% were seen once; the top ten hold roughly 14%. Sequencing used blood. These receptor sequences come from an elderly woman in good health.

This clonotype was counted ten times or more. The CDR3 is CASSLTGSTEAFF. The CDR3, as DNA: TGCGCCAGCAGCCTCACAGGGTCCACTGAAGCTTTCTTT. V is TRBV5-1 and J is TRBJ1-1; D may be TRBD1 (6 bases). The CDR3 runs 13 residues. From germline, CDR1 is SGHRS and CDR2 YFSETQ. Trimming stripped 4 bases from V and 4 bases from J, with 11 bases between.

This clonotype was recorded many times. The rearrangement joins TRBV9 to TRBJ2-3; TRBD1 matches 12 bases. With V trimmed by 1 base and J by 6 bases, 6 bases remained unmatched. Germline V gene sequence: CDR1 SGDLS, CDR2 YYNGEE. This CDR3 region has 16 residues. The CDR3 spells CASSVTGQGAYDTQYF. The CDR3 DNA follows: TGTGCCAGCAGCGTAACGGGACAGGGGGCGTACGATACGCAGTATTTT.

This clonotype has ten or more counts. The V and J genes are TRBV5-1 and TRBJ2-3, with a tentative D call TRBD1 (6 bases). The CDR3 is made up of 15 amino acids. From germline, CDR1 is SGHRS and CDR2 YFSETQ. The V gene lost 0 bases and the J gene lost 2 bases, with 10 bases spanning the gap. This CDR3 is CASSLEGVNTDTQYF. The CDR3 DNA reads as TGCGCCAGCAGCTTGGAGGGGGTGAACACAGATACGCAGTATTTT.

The chain uses TRBV5-5 and TRBJ1-6; D ambiguous. V lost 4 bases to trimming and J lost 9 bases, with 11 bases between them. Germline V gene data show CDR1 as SGHKS and CDR2 as YYEKEE (reference sequence). This CDR3 is 13 amino acids long. CDR3 loop: CASSLGNGSPLHF. The CDR3 DNA reads as TGTGCCAGCAGCCTTGGAAATGGTTCACCCCTCCACTTT.

This clonotype was counted only a few times. This chain uses TRBV6-5 with TRBJ1-1; 7 positions agree with TRBD1. The CDR3 is 14 amino acids. The V gene's germline CDR1 is MNHEY and CDR2 SVGAGI. Trimming cost V 7 bases and J 8 bases; bases outside gene matches: 13. In DNA, the CDR3 is TGTGCCAGCATAAATGACAGGGAGGGGTTCGAAGCTTTCTTT. It encodes CASINDREGFEAFF.

This clonotype was counted many times. The rearrangement links TRBV10-3 to TRBJ2-1, with TRBD2 matching over 15 bases. V lost 6 bases and J lost 2; bases outside the gene matches: 2. Germline CDR1 ENHRY, CDR2 SYGVKD. The CDR3 runs 16 residues. In DNA, the CDR3 is TGTGCCATCAGGGGACTAGCGGGGGGCCCCTACAATGAGCAGTTCTTC. It encodes CAIRGLAGGPYNEQFF.

J is TRBJ2-1 and V is TRBV20-1, with 8 bases matching TRBD2. This CDR3 has 15 residues. The ends lost 3 bases at V and 7 bases at J; junction bases unmatched: 11. Germline CDR1 reads DFQATT; CDR2 reads SNEGSKA (reference sequence). CDR3 bases: TGCAGTGCTAGGGATAGCGGGACTTCGGGGAATGAGCAGTTCTTC. Translation gives CSARDSGTSGNEQFF.

The chain joins TRBV5-6 to TRBJ1-6; D not resolved. The CDR3 length is 17 residues. The germline V and J ends were trimmed by 1 base and 9 bases, with 20 bases remaining between them. The germline gives CDR1 SGHDT, CDR2 YYEEEE. The CDR3 bases are TGTGCCAGCAGCTTGTATCCCACTAATACGGCAGTTTCACCCCTCCACTTT. Its translation is CASSLYPTNTAVSPLHF.

The V and J genes are TRBV18 and TRBJ1-3; D perhaps matches TRBD1 (6 bases). Trimming stripped 3 bases from V and 9 bases from J, with 15 bases between. Per germline, CDR1 KGHSH and CDR2 LQKENI. The CDR3 totals 14 residues. The CDR3 spells CASSPGQIQGTIYF. CDR3 bases: TGTGCCAGCTCACCCGGACAGATCCAAGGCACCATATATTTT.

The J gene is TRBJ1-5, the V gene TRBV20-1; TRBD1 matches at 8 bases. CDR1 is DFQATT and CDR2 is SNEGSKA in the germline V gene (reference sequence). V was pared by 0 bases and J by 9 bases, with 10 bases of the junction left unmatched. The CDR3 is 15 amino acids. CDR3 protein: CSARDRDRGQRPQHF. In nucleotides, the CDR3 is TGCAGTGCTAGAGATCGCGACAGGGGACAACGGCCCCAGCATTTT.

J is TRBJ2-3 and V is TRBV5-1, with 8 nucleotides matching TRBD1. This CDR3 region has 14 residues. The V segment lost 3 bases and the J segment 4 bases; nucleotides outside the gene matches: 4. CDR1 and CDR2 (germline): SGHRS, YFSETQ. The CDR3, as DNA: TGCGCCAGCAGCTATTACAGGGGGGCAGATACGCAGTATTTT. Translated, it gives CASSYYRGADTQYF.

A word on this clonotype: Just one base apart from a much larger clone, this may be a read error. The chain joins TRBV27 to TRBJ2-4; possibly TRBD2 for D (6 bases). Germline V gives CDR1 MNHEY, CDR2 SMNVEV (reference sequence). This CDR3 has 14 amino acids. V was shortened by 8 bases and J by 5 bases, with 16 bases between the two germline ends. CDR3: CASGSRLGENIQYF. CDR3 in DNA: TGTGCCAGCGGTTCCCGACTAGGAGAAAACATTCAGTACTTC.

In this sample, this clonotype turned up many times. The chain uses TRBV20-1 and TRBJ2-7; weak D call: TRBD2 (5 bases). The CDR3 is 14 residues long. Trimming pared 5 bases from V and 0 bases from J, leaving 14 bases between. The V gene's germline CDR1 is DFQATT and CDR2 SNEGSKA (reference sequence). In DNA form, the CDR3 reads TGCAGTGCTCATAAAACTAGGAGCTCCTACGAGCAGTACTTC. This codes for CSAHKTRSSYEQYF.

Concerning this clonotype: A much larger clone lies a single base off, so this may be a read error. The rearrangement joins TRBV7-3 to TRBJ2-3, with a weak D call TRBD2 (6 bases). Germline lookup yields CDR1 SGHTA and CDR2 FQGTGA. The CDR3 extends over 14 amino acids. Between the trimmed V and J ends, which lost 6 bases and 4 bases, there was a span of 14 bases. The CDR3 reads CASSRTGVADTQYF. CDR3 in DNA: TGTGCCAGCAGTAGGACGGGGGTCGCAGATACGCAGTATTTT.

This clonotype was seen repeatedly, ten times or more. This chain links TRBV15 with TRBJ2-3; D is tentatively TRBD1 or TRBD2 (5 bases each). The CDR3 totals 14 residues. Germline lookup yields CDR1 LNHNV and CDR2 YYDKDF (reference sequence). V was trimmed by 3 bases and J by 5 bases, leaving 12 bases between them. CDR3 region: CATSRRDGRDTQYF. The CDR3 region has the DNA TGTGCCACCAGCAGGAGGGACGGGCGAGATACGCAGTATTTT.

The V gene is TRBV6-5, the J gene TRBJ2-1, with D perhaps matching TRBD2 (5 bases). The CDR3 extends over 13 amino acids. Trimming removed 6 bases from V and 7 bases from J, with 13 bases in between. CDR1 is MNHEY and CDR2 is SVGAGI in the germline V gene. The CDR3 bases are TGTGCCAGCAGGCGGCAAAGGGAGAATGAGCAGTTCTTC. Protein: CASRRQRENEQFF.

This clonotype occurred a few times. The V call is TRBV12-3 or TRBV12-4, the J call TRBJ1-1; D possibly corresponds to TRBD1 (6 bases). This CDR3 has 14 amino acids. The V end was cut by 7 bases, the J end by 5 bases, with 17 bases between. The DNA of the CDR3 is TGTGCCAGCAAGACTACAGGGCGGGGAACTGAAGCTTTCTTT. Amino acids: CASKTTGRGTEAFF.

This clonotype was counted ten times or more. V is TRBV7-2 and J is TRBJ1-1, with 7 positions matching TRBD1. This CDR3 has 13 amino acids. Trimming removed 4 bases from V and 5 bases from J; junction bases left unmatched: 4. Germline V gene sequence: CDR1 SGHTA, CDR2 FQGNSA. The CDR3 nucleotides read TGTGCCAGCAGCTCTACGACAGGGACTGAAGCTTTCTTT. Translating gives CASSSTTGTEAFF.

A note on this clonotype: This could be a read error, since a much larger clone is one nucleotide away. The chain combines TRBV12-3 or TRBV12-4 with TRBJ2-3; D perhaps matches TRBD1 (6 bases). CDR3 size: 15 residues. Trimming cost V 0 bases and J 4 bases, with 11 bases left between them. CDR3 loop: CASSLAGAFADTQYF. The CDR3 region has the DNA TGTGCCAGCAGTTTAGCGGGGGCCTTCGCAGATACGCAGTATTTT.

This clonotype was counted ten times or more. V and J are TRBV5-1 and TRBJ1-1, with D unresolved. Trimming took 4 bases from V and 3 from J, leaving 10 bases between them. This CDR3 contains 13 residues. Per germline, CDR1 SGHRS and CDR2 YFSETQ. CDR3 DNA sequence: TGCGCCAGCAGCCAAATCCCGGACACTGAAGCTTTCTTT. Its translation is CASSQIPDTEAFF.

CDR3 region: CASSLRPEGTEAFF. The CDR3 coding sequence is TGTGCCAGCAGTTTAAGACCTGAGGGCACTGAAGCTTTCTTT. J is TRBJ1-1 and V is TRBV27; D is unclear. The length of the CDR3 is 14 residues. Germline V gene sequence: CDR1 MNHEY, CDR2 SMNVEV (reference sequence). Between the trimmed V and J ends, which lost 2 bases and 4 bases, there was a span of 11 bases.

A single count supports this clonotype. Since a much larger clone is just one base distant, this may be a read error. The chain carries TRBV2 and TRBJ2-1, with D tentatively TRBD1 or TRBD2 (5 bases each). V was clipped by 1 base and J by 7 bases, with 17 bases between them. CDR1 and CDR2 from the germline V gene are SNHLY and FYNNEI. CDR3 size: 16 residues. CDR3 nucleotide sequence: TGTGCCAGCAGTGAAGAAGCGAGGGGAATCGGGAATGAGCAGTTCTTC. Translation gives CASSEEARGIGNEQFF.

At least ten counts were recorded for this clonotype. The chain links TRBV6-2 or TRBV6-3 to TRBJ2-1; 8 nucleotides line up with TRBD1. The germline gives CDR1 MNHEY, CDR2 SVGEGT. The V and J ends lost 7 bases and 3 bases, in that order; junction bases with no gene match: 8. CDR3 size: 15 residues. The CDR3 spells CASTLTGEGYNEQFF. CDR3 in DNA: TGTGCCAGCACCCTGACAGGGGAAGGCTACAATGAGCAGTTCTTC.

In regard to this clonotype: Being one base from a much bigger clone, this may be a read error. The chain uses TRBV7-3 and TRBJ2-2; the match to TRBD2 covers 8 bases. This CDR3 has 14 residues. Looked up from germline, CDR1 is SGHTA and CDR2 is FQGTGA. The CDR3 DNA is TGTGTCAGCAGTGCGGGGGGTAACACCGGGGAGCTGTTTTTT. It codes for CVSSAGGNTGELFF.

This clonotype was seen ten or more times. This chain uses TRBV20-1 with TRBJ1-5, with TRBD1 matching 9 bases. This CDR3 has 13 amino acids. CDR1 DFQATT and CDR2 SNEGSKA come from the germline V gene (reference sequence). V was pared by 6 bases and J by 6 bases, with 6 bases of the junction left unmatched. Here the CDR3 DNA reads TGCAGTGCAAGGGACAGGGTTTCTCAGCCCCAGCATTTT. Its protein is CSARDRVSQPQHF.

This clonotype was seen ten or more times. The chain couples TRBV5-1 to TRBJ1-6; D unresolved. V dropped 3 bases and J dropped 3 bases, with 4 bases sitting between them. The CDR3 runs to 13 residues. Germline V CDR1 and CDR2: SGHRS, YFSETQ. CDR3 protein: CASSSNYNSPLHF. CDR3 coding DNA: TGCGCCAGCAGCTCTAACTATAATTCACCCCTCCACTTT.